One and the same sample provided the 3 T cell receptor beta chains below, sequenced in a study of cytomegalovirus exposure and HLA in healthy donors. Sequenced by immunoSEQ multiplex PCR; TCRdb stores in-frame clones only, minus some. The table lists about 160,000 clones, 85% to 90% of them singletons. The sample was PBMCs. These receptors originate from a woman between 25 and 40 years old in good health and CMV-seronegative.

The chain is built from TRBV7-2 and TRBJ1-5, with a possible D match to TRBD1 (5 bases). The CDR3 consists of 15 residues. V lost 3 bases, J lost 1 base, and 10 bases lay in between. CDR1 SGHTA and CDR2 FQGNSA come from the germline V gene. The CDR3 is CASSLTAHSNQPQHF. The CDR3, as DNA: TGTGCCAGCAGCTTGACAGCCCACAGCAATCAGCCCCAGCATTTT.

The chain carries TRBV6-6 and TRBJ1-4; D not certain. From germline, CDR1 is MNHNY and CDR2 SVGAGI (reference sequence). Deletions cut 5 bases from V and 5 bases from J, with 18 bases between. The CDR3 contains 16 residues. The CDR3 loop reads CASSRPSLTENEKLFF. In nucleotides, the CDR3 is TGTGCCAGCAGTAGACCCTCGTTGACTGAAAATGAAAAACTGTTTTTT.

The genes are TRBV19 and TRBJ1-5; D uncertain. The CDR3 covers 12 residues. V dropped 5 bases and J dropped 4 bases, with 6 bases sitting between them. Germline loops: CDR1 LNHDA, CDR2 SQIVND (reference sequence). The CDR3 sequence is CASSRGNQPQHF. The CDR3 region has the DNA TGTGCCAGTAGTCGGGGAAATCAGCCCCAGCATTTT.